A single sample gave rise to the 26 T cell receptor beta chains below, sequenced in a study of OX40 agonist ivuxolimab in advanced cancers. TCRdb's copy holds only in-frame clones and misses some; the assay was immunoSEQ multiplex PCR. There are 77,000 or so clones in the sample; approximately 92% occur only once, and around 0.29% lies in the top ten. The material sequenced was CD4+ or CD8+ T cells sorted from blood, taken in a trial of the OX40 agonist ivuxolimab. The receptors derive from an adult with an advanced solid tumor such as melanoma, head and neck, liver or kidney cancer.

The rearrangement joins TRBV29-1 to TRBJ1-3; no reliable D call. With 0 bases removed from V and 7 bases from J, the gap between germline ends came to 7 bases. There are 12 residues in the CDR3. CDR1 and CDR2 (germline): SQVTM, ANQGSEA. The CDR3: CSVEEGGNTIYF. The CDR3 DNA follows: TGCAGCGTTGAAGAGGGCGGGAACACCATATATTTT.

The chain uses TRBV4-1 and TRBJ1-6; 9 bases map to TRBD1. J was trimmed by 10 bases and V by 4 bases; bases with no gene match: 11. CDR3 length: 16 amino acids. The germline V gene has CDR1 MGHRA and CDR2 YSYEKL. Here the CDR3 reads CASSPSYHGQGSPLHF. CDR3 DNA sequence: TGCGCCAGCAGCCCGTCATACCATGGACAGGGGTCACCCCTCCACTTT.

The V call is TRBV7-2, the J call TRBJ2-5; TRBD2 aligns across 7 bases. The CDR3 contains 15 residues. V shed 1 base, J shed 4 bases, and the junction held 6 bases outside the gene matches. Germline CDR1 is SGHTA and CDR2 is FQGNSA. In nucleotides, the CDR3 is TGTGCCAGCAGCTTAGGATGGGGCGGGAGAGAGACCCAGTACTTC. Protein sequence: CASSLGWGGRETQYF.

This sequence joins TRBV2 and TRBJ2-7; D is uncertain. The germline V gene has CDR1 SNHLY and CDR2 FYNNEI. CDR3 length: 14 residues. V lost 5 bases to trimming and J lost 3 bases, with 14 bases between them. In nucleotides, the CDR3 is TGTGCCAGCAGTATCGGCGGACCCGGCTACGAGCAGTACTTC. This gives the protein CASSIGGPGYEQYF.

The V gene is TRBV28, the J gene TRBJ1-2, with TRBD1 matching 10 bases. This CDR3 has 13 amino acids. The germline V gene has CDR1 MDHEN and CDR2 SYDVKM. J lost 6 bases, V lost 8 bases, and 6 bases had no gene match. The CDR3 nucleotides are TGTGCCAGCGAATCCGGGACAGGGGATGGCTACACCTTC. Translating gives CASESGTGDGYTF.

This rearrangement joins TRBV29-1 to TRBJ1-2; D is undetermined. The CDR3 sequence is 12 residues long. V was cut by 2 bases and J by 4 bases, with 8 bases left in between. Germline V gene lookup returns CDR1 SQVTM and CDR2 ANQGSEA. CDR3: CSVERNSYGYTF. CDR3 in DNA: TGCAGCGTTGAACGGAACAGCTATGGCTACACCTTC.

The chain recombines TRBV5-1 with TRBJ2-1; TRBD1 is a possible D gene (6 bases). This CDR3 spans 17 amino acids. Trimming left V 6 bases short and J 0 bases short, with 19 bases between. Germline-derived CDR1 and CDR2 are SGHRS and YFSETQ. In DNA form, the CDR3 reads TGCGCCAGCAACCCTGGGACACAGGACGCCTCCTACAATGAGCAGTTCTTC. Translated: CASNPGTQDASYNEQFF. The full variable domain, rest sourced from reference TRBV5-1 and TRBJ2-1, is KAGVTQTPRYLIKTRGQQVTLSCSPISGHRSVSWYQQTPGQGLQFLFEYFSETQRNKGNFPGRFSGRQFSNSRSEMNVSTLELGDSALYLCASNPGTQDASYNEQFFGPGTRLTVL.

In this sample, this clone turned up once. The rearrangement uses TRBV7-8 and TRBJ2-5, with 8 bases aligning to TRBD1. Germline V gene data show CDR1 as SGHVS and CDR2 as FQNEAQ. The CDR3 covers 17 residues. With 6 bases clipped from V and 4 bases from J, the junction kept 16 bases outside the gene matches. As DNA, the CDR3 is TGTGCCAGCAGTATCGGTTCCCGACTGACAGGGGTAGAGACCCAGTACTTC. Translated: CASSIGSRLTGVETQYF.

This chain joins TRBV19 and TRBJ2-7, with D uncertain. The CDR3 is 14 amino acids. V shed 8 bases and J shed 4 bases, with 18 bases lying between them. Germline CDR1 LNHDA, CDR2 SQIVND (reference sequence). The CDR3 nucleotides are TGTGCCAGTTCCCCCTCGGCCCCCCGGTACGAGCAGTACTTC. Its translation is CASSPSAPRYEQYF.

CDR3 sequence reads: CAISDEYGGTDTQYF. CDR3 coding DNA: TGTGCCATCAGTGACGAGTATGGCGGCACAGATACGCAGTATTTT. The chain carries TRBV10-3 and TRBJ2-3; no clear D gene. V lost 3 bases, J lost 1 base, and 11 bases lay in between. The CDR3 is 15 residues long. Germline V lookup: CDR1 ENHRY, CDR2 SYGVKD.

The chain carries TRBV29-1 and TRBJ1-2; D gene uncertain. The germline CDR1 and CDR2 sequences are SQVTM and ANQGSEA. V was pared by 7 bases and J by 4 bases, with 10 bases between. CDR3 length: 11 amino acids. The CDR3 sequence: CSAFGSYGYTF. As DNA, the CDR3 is TGCAGCGCCTTTGGGAGCTATGGCTACACCTTC.

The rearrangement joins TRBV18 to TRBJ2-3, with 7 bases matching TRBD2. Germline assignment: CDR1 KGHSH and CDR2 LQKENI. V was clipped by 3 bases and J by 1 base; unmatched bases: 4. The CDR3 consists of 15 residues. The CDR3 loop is CASSPGAGGTDTQYF. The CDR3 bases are TGTGCCAGCTCACCTGGGGCGGGAGGCACAGATACGCAGTATTTT. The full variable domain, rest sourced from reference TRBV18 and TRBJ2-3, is NAGVMQNPRHLVRRRGQEARLRCSPMKGHSHVYWYRQLPEEGLKFMVYLQKENIIDESGMPKERFSAEFPKEGPSILRIQQVVRGDSAAYFCASSPGAGGTDTQYFGPGTRLTVL.

For the CDR3, the DNA is TGTGCCAGCAGCACGATGGTCACCGGGGAGCTGTTTTTT. Translated, it gives CASSTMVTGELFF. The rearrangement links TRBV7-2 to TRBJ2-2; no firm D call. CDR3 size: 13 residues. CDR1 SGHTA and CDR2 FQGNSA come from the germline V gene. V gave up 5 bases and J gave up 4 bases, with 8 bases separating them.

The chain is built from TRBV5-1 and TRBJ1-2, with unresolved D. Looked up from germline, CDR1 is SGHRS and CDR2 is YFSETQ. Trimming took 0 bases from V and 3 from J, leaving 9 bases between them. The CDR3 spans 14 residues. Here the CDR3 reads CASSLARTDYGYTF. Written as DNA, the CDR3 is TGCGCCAGCAGCTTGGCCCGAACAGACTATGGCTACACCTTC. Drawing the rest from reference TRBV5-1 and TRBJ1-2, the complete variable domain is KAGVTQTPRYLIKTRGQQVTLSCSPISGHRSVSWYQQTPGQGLQFLFEYFSETQRNKGNFPGRFSGRQFSNSRSEMNVSTLELGDSALYLCASSLARTDYGYTFGSGTRLTVV.

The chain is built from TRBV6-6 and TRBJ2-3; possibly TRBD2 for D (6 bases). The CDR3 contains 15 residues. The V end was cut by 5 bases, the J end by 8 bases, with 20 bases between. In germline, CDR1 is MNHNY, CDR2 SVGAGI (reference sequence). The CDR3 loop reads CASSDPGPSGVTQYF. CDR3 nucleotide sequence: TGTGCCAGCAGTGACCCGGGGCCTTCGGGAGTTACGCAGTATTTT.

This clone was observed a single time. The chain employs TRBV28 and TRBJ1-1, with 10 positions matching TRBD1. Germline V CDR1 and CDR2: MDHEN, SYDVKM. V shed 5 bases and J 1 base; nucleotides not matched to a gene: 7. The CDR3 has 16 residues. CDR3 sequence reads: CASSPHRTGGNTEAFF. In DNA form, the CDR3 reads TGTGCCAGCAGTCCCCACCGGACAGGGGGGAACACTGAAGCTTTCTTT.

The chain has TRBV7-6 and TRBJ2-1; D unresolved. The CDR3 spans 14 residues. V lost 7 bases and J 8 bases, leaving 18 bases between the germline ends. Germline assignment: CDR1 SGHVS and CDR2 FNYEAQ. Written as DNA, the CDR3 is TGTGCCAGCACCCCCCGGGCTTGGGTGGATGAGCAGTTCTTC. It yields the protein CASTPRAWVDEQFF.

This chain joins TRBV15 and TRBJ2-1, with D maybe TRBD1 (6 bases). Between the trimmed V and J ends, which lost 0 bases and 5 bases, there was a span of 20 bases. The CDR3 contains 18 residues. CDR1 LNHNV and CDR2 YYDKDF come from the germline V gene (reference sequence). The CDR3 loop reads CATSRDRTVLSSNNEQFF. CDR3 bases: TGTGCCACCAGCAGAGATCGGACAGTTCTAAGCAGCAACAATGAGCAGTTCTTC.

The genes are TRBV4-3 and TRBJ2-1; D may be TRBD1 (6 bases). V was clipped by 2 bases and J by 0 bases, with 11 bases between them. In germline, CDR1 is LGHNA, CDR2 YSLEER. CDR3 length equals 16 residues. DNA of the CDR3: TGCGCCAGCAGCCAACTGGACAGAAGCTCCTACAATGAGCAGTTCTTC. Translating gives CASSQLDRSSYNEQFF.

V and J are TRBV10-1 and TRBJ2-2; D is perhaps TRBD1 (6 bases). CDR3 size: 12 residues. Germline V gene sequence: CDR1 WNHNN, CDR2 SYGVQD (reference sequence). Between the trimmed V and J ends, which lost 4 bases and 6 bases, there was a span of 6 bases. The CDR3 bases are TGCGCCAGCAGTGCAGGGGCCGGGGAGCTGTTTTTT. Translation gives CASSAGAGELFF.

CDR3 residues: CASSEGTSRDEQYF. The CDR3 bases are TGTGCCAGCAGCGAGGGGACTAGCCGGGACGAGCAGTACTTC. The rearrangement links TRBV9 to TRBJ2-7, with TRBD2 matching over 9 bases. The CDR3 consists of 14 residues. Per the germline V gene, CDR1 is SGDLS and CDR2 is YYNGEE. After removal of 3 bases from V and 5 bases from J, the junction contained 6 bases not matched to a gene.

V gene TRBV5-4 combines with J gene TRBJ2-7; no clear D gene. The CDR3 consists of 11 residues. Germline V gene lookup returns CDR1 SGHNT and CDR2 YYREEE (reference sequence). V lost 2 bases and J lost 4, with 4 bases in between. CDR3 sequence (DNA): TGTGCCAGCAGCTTATATTACGAGCAGTACTTC. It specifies CASSLYYEQYF.

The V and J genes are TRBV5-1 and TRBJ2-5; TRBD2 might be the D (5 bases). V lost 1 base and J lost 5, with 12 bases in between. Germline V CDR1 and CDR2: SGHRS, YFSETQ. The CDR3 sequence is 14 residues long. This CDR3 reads CASSLQSGEETQYF. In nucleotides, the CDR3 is TGCGCCAGCAGCTTGCAGTCCGGGGAGGAGACCCAGTACTTC.

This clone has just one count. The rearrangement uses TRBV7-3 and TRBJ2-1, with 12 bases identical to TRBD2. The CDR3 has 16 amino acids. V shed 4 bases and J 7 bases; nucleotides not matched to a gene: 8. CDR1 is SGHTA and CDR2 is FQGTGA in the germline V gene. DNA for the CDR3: TGTGCCAGCAGCTCACATCTAGCGGGGGGGCTAAATGAGCAGTTCTTC. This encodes CASSSHLAGGLNEQFF.

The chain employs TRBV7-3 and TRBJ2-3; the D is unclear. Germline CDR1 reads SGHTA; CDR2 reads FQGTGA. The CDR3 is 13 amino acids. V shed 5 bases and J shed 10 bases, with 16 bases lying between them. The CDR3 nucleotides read TGTGCCAGCAGCCCCTCGCCTACGCATGCGCAGTATTTT. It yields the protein CASSPSPTHAQYF.

CDR3 sequence: CASSLEWTGGRADTQYF. The CDR3 nucleotides are TGTGCCAGCAGCTTAGAGTGGACAGGGGGCCGGGCAGATACGCAGTATTTT. V usage is TRBV7-2 and J usage is TRBJ2-3, with 11 positions matching TRBD1. The trim removed 1 base at V and 4 bases at J, leaving 7 bases unmatched. Germline CDR1 and CDR2: SGHTA and FQGNSA. The CDR3 extends over 17 amino acids.